The 32 T cell receptor beta chains reported below all come from one sample, sequenced in a study of blood T cell repertoires in COVID-19. This table comes from immunoSEQ multiplex PCR, and its TCRdb copy is limited to in-frame clones, with some not included. Seen here are under 150,000 clones, over 65% observed once, and the top ten hold around 4.8%. The source material was peripheral blood. These receptors came from a woman aged 80 or over with active or convalescent COVID-19.

CDR3 bases: TGCGCCAGCAGCCCCGGACAGGGGGCTTCTGAAGCTTTCTTT. Translated: CASSPGQGASEAFF. This sequence joins TRBV4-3 and TRBJ1-1; 11 positions agree with TRBD1. Trimming took 4 bases from V and 6 from J; bases not matched to a gene: 4. Looked up from germline, CDR1 is LGHNA and CDR2 is YSLEER. This CDR3 spans 14 amino acids.

The chain employs TRBV7-8 and TRBJ2-3; perhaps TRBD2 as D (5 bases). Germline V gives CDR1 SGHVS, CDR2 FQNEAQ. This CDR3 contains 15 residues. Trimming pared 2 bases from V and 5 bases from J, leaving 14 bases between. CDR3 region: CASSLSQTAGDTQYF. The DNA for the CDR3 is TGTGCCAGCAGCTTAAGCCAAACCGCGGGAGATACGCAGTATTTT.

The chain has TRBV5-4 and TRBJ1-4; TRBD1 is a possible D gene (5 bases). CDR1 is SGHNT, CDR2 YYREEE, per germline (reference sequence). The CDR3 has 14 amino acids. The V end lost 4 bases, the J end lost 3 bases, and 10 bases lay between the germline ends. CDR3 loop: CASSGGESNEKLFF. In DNA form, the CDR3 reads TGTGCCAGCAGCGGGGGGGAATCTAATGAAAAACTGTTTTTT.

The gene calls are TRBV28 and TRBJ2-5; possible D gene TRBD1, 7 bases. The germline V gene has CDR1 MDHEN and CDR2 SYDVKM. Trimming cost V 2 bases and J 5 bases, with 15 bases left between them. CDR3 length: 15 amino acids. The CDR3: CASSLGARGRETQYF. For the CDR3, the DNA is TGTGCCAGCAGTTTAGGGGCCAGGGGGAGGGAGACCCAGTACTTC.

In its sample, this clone was seen a few times. The chain recombines TRBV7-9 with TRBJ1-2; no definite D call. The ends were cut back, 5 bases at V and 6 bases at J, with 16 bases in the middle. Germline V CDR1 and CDR2: SEHNR, FQNEAQ (reference sequence). The CDR3 consists of 14 residues. In DNA form, the CDR3 reads TGTGCCAGCAGCCACGCCCTAGAAGTTGATGGCTACACCTTC. Translation: CASSHALEVDGYTF.

This clone occurred once. CDR3: CASSLVTLRGEGYTF. The DNA of the CDR3 is TGTGCCAGCAGCTTGGTTACCCTTCGGGGGGAAGGCTACACCTTC. The rearrangement joins TRBV5-6 to TRBJ1-2; tentative D call: TRBD1 (5 bases). The V gene's germline CDR1 is SGHDT and CDR2 YYEEEE. The CDR3 totals 15 residues. With 0 bases removed from V and 8 bases from J, the gap between germline ends came to 17 bases.

The CDR3 nucleotides are TGTGCCAGCAGCCCCGGGCGGGGCGCGGGAATCCCTACGGGCACCGGGGAGCTGTTTTTT. Protein: CASSPGRGAGIPTGTGELFF. The chain is built from TRBV11-3 and TRBJ2-2; D might be TRBD2 (6 bases). Germline CDR1 is SGHNT and CDR2 is YENEEA. Trimming removed 5 bases at V and 4 bases at J, with 29 bases between. The length of the CDR3 is 20 residues. The whole variable domain, filled in from reference TRBV11-3 and TRBJ2-2, reads EAGVVQSPRYKIIEKKQPVAFWCNPISGHNTLYWYLQNLGQGPELLIRYENEEAVDDSQLPKDRFSAERLKGVDSTLKIQPAELGDSAVYLCASSPGRGAGIPTGTGELFFGEGSRLTVL.

The CDR3 nucleotides are TGCGCCAGCAGCTTGACCACCGGGACAGGGGAGTATGGCTACACCTTC. This translates into CASSLTTGTGEYGYTF. The chain links TRBV5-1 to TRBJ1-2; 10 bases are shared with TRBD1. Trimming took 1 base from V and 5 from J; bases not matched to a gene: 8. Germline loops: CDR1 SGHRS, CDR2 YFSETQ. This CDR3 region has 16 residues.

This chain uses TRBV7-3 with TRBJ2-2, with D hard to call. CDR1 is SGHTA, CDR2 FQGTGA, per germline. V was cut by 6 bases and J by 4 bases, with 15 bases left in between. This CDR3 has 15 residues. CDR3 amino acids: CASRIDSRGTGELFF. Here the CDR3 DNA reads TGTGCCAGCAGGATAGACTCTCGTGGCACCGGGGAGCTGTTTTTT.

The chain links TRBV6-5 to TRBJ1-1; D not resolved. V lost 0 bases and J 3 bases, leaving 8 bases between the germline ends. The germline CDR1 and CDR2 sequences are MNHEY and SVGAGI. This CDR3 comprises 14 residues. The CDR3 sequence: CASSYSPGDTEAFF. The DNA of the CDR3 is TGTGCCAGCAGTTACTCTCCCGGGGACACTGAAGCTTTCTTT.

The V gene is TRBV19, the J gene TRBJ2-7, with D possibly being TRBD1 (6 bases). Trimming left V 5 bases short and J 3 bases short, with 14 bases between. The CDR3 totals 14 residues. Germline CDR1 reads LNHDA; CDR2 reads SQIVND (reference sequence). The CDR3 is CASSSMGADYEQYF. CDR3 DNA sequence: TGTGCCAGTAGTTCCATGGGGGCCGACTACGAGCAGTACTTC.

The genes are TRBV5-1 and TRBJ2-3; 9 positions match TRBD2. Germline CDR1 SGHRS, CDR2 YFSETQ. V lost 1 base, J lost 3 bases, and 6 bases stayed unmatched. The CDR3 consists of 16 residues. Here the CDR3 reads CASSLTAGGPTDTQYF. CDR3 bases: TGCGCCAGCAGCTTGACTGCGGGGGGGCCGACAGATACGCAGTATTTT.

The J gene is TRBJ1-4, the V gene TRBV5-1; a possible D gene is TRBD1 (6 bases). Trimming cost V 4 bases and J 5 bases, with 12 bases left between them. Germline CDR1 reads SGHRS; CDR2 reads YFSETQ. The CDR3 sequence is 14 residues long. DNA of the CDR3: TGCGCCAGCAGCAACGGACAGCCAAATGAAAAACTGTTTTTT. Its translation: CASSNGQPNEKLFF.

This chain joins TRBV7-2 and TRBJ2-3; 12 bases are a match to TRBD1. The CDR3 has 16 amino acids. V lost 1 base, J lost 4 bases, and 3 bases stayed unmatched. Germline CDR1 and CDR2: SGHTA and FQGNSA. The CDR3 nucleotides read TGTGCCAGCAGCTTAGTGGGACAGGGGGCAGCAGATACGCAGTATTTT. It translates to CASSLVGQGAADTQYF.

Only a few counts were recorded for this clone. The J gene is TRBJ2-1, the V gene TRBV6-2 or TRBV6-3, with 7 nucleotides matching TRBD2. V lost 0 bases to trimming and J lost 3 bases; unmatched junction nucleotides: 5. The CDR3 is made up of 16 amino acids. The germline V gene encodes CDR1 MNHEY and CDR2 SVGEGT. The CDR3 nucleotides are TGTGCCAGCAGTTACTCACTCCAGCGGGGCTACAATGAGCAGTTCTTC. Residues: CASSYSLQRGYNEQFF.

This chain connects TRBV7-3 to TRBJ1-2; possibly TRBD1 for D (5 bases). This CDR3 comprises 13 residues. Trimming took off 4 bases at V and 5 bases at J, with 11 bases between the two ends. The germline CDR1 and CDR2 sequences are SGHTA and FQGTGA. DNA for the CDR3: TGTGCCAGCAGCTCCCGTCGGGGGTATGGCTACACCTTC. It is translated as CASSSRRGYGYTF.

The chain has TRBV5-5 and TRBJ2-1, with D perhaps matching TRBD2 (6 bases). CDR3 length: 13 residues. CDR1 SGHKS and CDR2 YYEKEE come from the germline V gene (reference sequence). The V gene lost 2 bases and the J gene lost 8 bases, with 11 bases spanning the gap. Here the CDR3 reads CASSFNSGHEQFF. For the CDR3, the DNA is TGTGCCAGCAGCTTTAACAGCGGGCATGAGCAGTTCTTC.

This clone was picked up many times. The chain recombines TRBV2 with TRBJ2-7; TRBD1 matches at 7 bases. In germline, CDR1 is SNHLY, CDR2 FYNNEI. V lost 8 bases to trimming and J lost 0 bases; unmatched junction nucleotides: 4. This CDR3 is 13 amino acids long. This chain's CDR3 is CASRTGSSYEQYF. The CDR3 DNA sequence: TGTGCCAGCCGGACAGGAAGCTCCTACGAGCAGTACTTC.

This clone was counted only a few times. The chain recombines TRBV19 with TRBJ1-2; 9 bases agree with TRBD1. Germline-derived CDR1 and CDR2 are LNHDA and SQIVND (reference sequence). Germline trimming cut 4 bases from V and 3 bases from J; bases unmatched to any gene: 6. CDR3 length: 15 amino acids. Here the CDR3 reads CASSTRQGVHYGYTF. CDR3 DNA sequence: TGTGCCAGTAGTACCCGACAGGGGGTTCACTATGGCTACACCTTC.

The chain couples TRBV4-1 to TRBJ1-3; tentatively, D is TRBD1 (6 bases). CDR1 is MGHRA and CDR2 is YSYEKL in the germline V gene. CDR3 size: 18 residues. V was clipped by 4 bases and J by 0 bases, with 19 bases between them. The CDR3 DNA reads TGCGCCAGCAGCCCACAGGGCAAGCGCACTACCTCTGGAAACACCATATATTTT. This codes for CASSPQGKRTTSGNTIYF.

The genes are TRBV28 and TRBJ2-1; 7 nucleotides match TRBD2. The length of the CDR3 is 16 residues. V lost 6 bases to trimming and J lost 8 bases; unmatched junction nucleotides: 16. Germline assignment: CDR1 MDHEN and CDR2 SYDVKM. The CDR3 here is CASRTDSVTSWDEQFF. The CDR3 nucleotides are TGTGCCAGCAGGACTGATTCGGTGACTAGCTGGGATGAGCAGTTCTTC.

This clone was observed once. The chain is built from TRBV30 and TRBJ1-4; 8 positions agree with TRBD1. This CDR3 spans 14 amino acids. CDR1 is GTSNPN, CDR2 SVGIG, per germline (reference sequence). Germline trimming cut 3 bases from V and 4 bases from J; bases unmatched to any gene: 4. CDR3 in amino acids: CAWSVDRVNEKLFF. The DNA for the CDR3 is TGTGCCTGGAGCGTGGACAGGGTTAATGAAAAACTGTTTTTT.

In DNA, the CDR3 is TGTGCCTGGAGTGCGTCTAACTATGGCTACACCTTC. It yields the protein CAWSASNYGYTF. This chain connects TRBV30 to TRBJ1-2; D gene unclear. CDR1 and CDR2 from the germline V gene are GTSNPN and SVGIG (reference sequence). V lost 1 base to trimming and J lost 0 bases, with 3 bases between them. This CDR3 spans 12 amino acids.

The rearrangement joins TRBV14 to TRBJ2-7; TRBD2 is a possible D gene (5 bases). Trimming took 0 bases from V and 3 from J, leaving 15 bases between them. This CDR3 region has 16 residues. CDR1 is SGHDN, CDR2 FVKESK, per germline. Here the CDR3 DNA reads TGTGCCAGCAGCCAAGAGGCTCCCGGCGGAGGCTACGAGCAGTACTTC. The encoded protein is CASSQEAPGGGYEQYF.

The J gene is TRBJ2-3, the V gene TRBV5-1; 8 nucleotides line up with TRBD2. The germline V gene has CDR1 SGHRS and CDR2 YFSETQ. The CDR3 runs 15 residues. V shed 2 bases and J 5 bases; nucleotides not matched to a gene: 7. The CDR3 region has the DNA TGCGCCAGCAGCTTTAATCCGGGGGGGCAAGATACGCAGTATTTT. Its translation is CASSFNPGGQDTQYF.

This CDR3 reads CASSPLDSATNEKLFF. CDR3 in DNA: TGTGCCAGCAGCCCATTGGACAGTGCAACTAATGAAAAACTGTTTTTT. The chain couples TRBV7-9 to TRBJ1-4; D perhaps matches TRBD1 (6 bases). The CDR3 loop spans 16 amino acids. V lost 5 bases, J lost 0 bases, and 13 bases lay in between. Germline CDR1 reads SEHNR; CDR2 reads FQNEAQ (reference sequence).

The rearrangement uses TRBV4-2 and TRBJ2-2; TRBD2 matches at 15 bases. This CDR3 has 19 residues. Trimming cost V 5 bases and J 2 bases; bases outside gene matches: 9. Germline V gene data show CDR1 as LGHNA and CDR2 as YNFKEQ. CDR3 sequence reads: CASSKKTGLAGGNTGELFF. The DNA of the CDR3 is TGTGCCAGCAGCAAAAAAACGGGACTAGCGGGGGGTAACACCGGGGAGCTGTTTTTT.

The chain joins TRBV30 to TRBJ2-3; the match to TRBD2 covers 7 bases. V was pared by 5 bases and J by 2 bases, with 4 bases of the junction left unmatched. The CDR3 length is 13 residues. Germline assignment: CDR1 GTSNPN and CDR2 SVGIG (reference sequence). CDR3 loop: CAWDGGDTDTQYF. The DNA of the CDR3 is TGTGCCTGGGATGGGGGGGACACAGATACGCAGTATTTT.

The V gene is TRBV30, the J gene TRBJ1-1; possibly TRBD1 for D (5 bases). Trimming removed 2 bases at V and 1 base at J, with 11 bases between. The CDR3 length is 14 residues. Germline V gene data show CDR1 as GTSNPN and CDR2 as SVGIG (reference sequence). This chain's CDR3 is CAWSWGEWNTEAFF. The CDR3 DNA reads as TGTGCCTGGAGTTGGGGGGAATGGAACACTGAAGCTTTCTTT.

The J gene is TRBJ1-4, the V gene TRBV5-1; D is unclear. V gave up 3 bases and J gave up 7 bases, with 7 bases separating them. In germline, CDR1 is SGHRS, CDR2 YFSETQ. The CDR3 totals 12 residues. DNA of the CDR3: TGCGCCAGCAGCTCCCGGGGTGAAAAACTGTTTTTT. This codes for CASSSRGEKLFF.

The chain carries TRBV6-1 and TRBJ1-2; the match to TRBD1 covers 9 bases. The germline V gene encodes CDR1 MNHNS and CDR2 SASEGT. The CDR3 is made up of 16 amino acids. V shed 3 bases and J 4 bases; nucleotides not matched to a gene: 9. The CDR3 here is CASSDLGQGTTYGYTF. DNA for the CDR3: TGTGCCAGCAGTGACCTAGGACAGGGGACAACCTATGGCTACACCTTC.

The chain uses TRBV2 and TRBJ1-5; a weak D match, TRBD1 (6 bases). Germline V gene lookup returns CDR1 SNHLY and CDR2 FYNNEI. The CDR3 spans 15 residues. The V end was cut by 6 bases, the J end by 1 base, with 13 bases between. In nucleotides, the CDR3 is TGTGCCAGCAGCCCACAGGGATTAAGCAATCAGCCCCAGCATTTT. Residues: CASSPQGLSNQPQHF.